Below are 9 T cell receptor beta chains sequenced from a single sample in a study of regulatory T cells in long-lasting Graves disease. As to time point: newly diagnosed GD, antithyroid drugs for less than 3 months. From RNA extracted from PBMCs, the TCR library was made. Building of the TCR beta libraries involved iRepertoire HTBI primers and Arm-PCR of CDR3 regions. One entry per CDR3 protein, called by TCRdb with MiXCR from the multiplex PCR reads. The sample carries hundreds of thousands of distinct CDR3 sequences, about 16% recorded once. The sample was also linked to a second study, of T cells in Graves' hyperthyroidism and ophthalmopathy.

Source: peripheral blood mononuclear cells (PBMCs), taken at new diagnosis, from a patient treated with antithyroid drugs. Source of these receptors: a woman aged 35 to 59 with Graves disease.

The chain employs TRBV15 and TRBJ2-5; TRBD1 matches at 10 bases. V gave up 5 bases and J gave up 5 bases; unmatched junction bases: 5. This CDR3 has 14 amino acids. The V gene's germline CDR1 is LNHNV and CDR2 YYDKDF (reference sequence). The CDR3 loop is CATSEGQGQETQYF. The CDR3 DNA reads TGTGCCACCAGCGAGGGACAGGGGCAGGAGACCCAGTACTTC.

This clonotype was counted only a few times. This chain uses TRBV6-1 with TRBJ2-7, with 9 bases that match TRBD1. The V and J ends lost 5 bases and 3 bases, in that order; junction bases with no gene match: 5. CDR3 size: 14 residues. Germline values: CDR1 MNHNS, CDR2 SASEGT. CDR3 region: CASSNRQGGYEQYF. The CDR3 nucleotides read TGTGCCAGCAGTAACCGACAGGGGGGCTACGAGCAGTACTTC.

This clonotype was counted a few times. The chain combines TRBV28 with TRBJ2-2, with 8 nucleotides matching TRBD1. The V and J ends lost 4 bases and 6 bases, in that order; junction bases with no gene match: 4. The germline V gene encodes CDR1 MDHEN and CDR2 SYDVKM. This CDR3 has 14 residues. This CDR3 reads CASSSPGGPGELFF. In DNA, the CDR3 is TGTGCCAGCAGTTCGCCAGGGGGCCCCGGGGAGCTGTTTTTT.

The sample holds a few counts of this clonotype. V and J are TRBV7-3 and TRBJ1-1; maybe TRBD1 (6 bases). CDR1 and CDR2 from the germline V gene are SGHTA and FQGTGA. V lost 4 bases, J lost 10 bases, and 13 bases lay in between. CDR3 length: 12 residues. CDR3 sequence: CASSSKTGRAFF. CDR3 nucleotides: TGTGCCAGCAGCTCTAAGACAGGCAGAGCTTTCTTT.

To note about this clonotype: A much larger clone differs from this one at a single base, so this may be a read error. V usage is TRBV3-1 and J usage is TRBJ2-7; TRBD2 is a possible D gene (5 bases). Germline V CDR1 and CDR2: LGHDT, YNNKEL (reference sequence). The CDR3 length is 15 residues. V shed 0 bases and J shed 4 bases, with 13 bases lying between them. The CDR3 loop reads CASSQDILAVYEQYF. The CDR3 DNA sequence: TGTGCCAGCAGCCAAGATATCCTAGCTGTGTACGAGCAGTACTTC.

As DNA, the CDR3 is TGTGCCAGCAGTTTGGGGGTTCTCCCAGATACGCAGTATTTT. It translates to CASSLGVLPDTQYF. This sequence joins TRBV28 and TRBJ2-3; D could derive from TRBD1 or TRBD2 (5 bases each). The germline V gene has CDR1 MDHEN and CDR2 SYDVKM. The CDR3 consists of 14 residues. Trimming cost V 3 bases and J 4 bases, with 11 bases left between them.

This clonotype was observed a few times. The J gene is TRBJ2-5, the V gene TRBV18, with TRBD2 as a possible D gene (6 bases). V dropped 4 bases and J dropped 1 base, with 13 bases sitting between them. The CDR3 contains 15 residues. Germline assignment: CDR1 KGHSH and CDR2 LQKENI. CDR3 DNA: TGTGCCAGCTCACAGAATTCGGGGGTCCAAGAGACCCAGTACTTC. As protein: CASSQNSGVQETQYF.

This chain links TRBV5-1 with TRBJ2-5; D unresolved. The germline CDR1 and CDR2 sequences are SGHRS and YFSETQ. There are 15 residues in the CDR3. Trimming left V 4 bases short and J 4 bases short, with 17 bases between. CDR3 sequence reads: CASSDWLEGIETQYF. CDR3 sequence (DNA): TGCGCCAGCAGCGACTGGCTAGAAGGGATAGAGACCCAGTACTTC.

At least ten counts were recorded for this clonotype. The J gene is TRBJ2-3, the V gene TRBV2, with D tentatively TRBD1 or TRBD2 (5 bases each). This CDR3 is built from 15 residues. Germline V gene lookup returns CDR1 SNHLY and CDR2 FYNNEI. The germline V and J ends were trimmed by 1 base and 0 bases, with 8 bases remaining between them. The CDR3 region has the DNA TGTGCCAGCAGTGAAGGGGACCCGAGCACAGATACGCAGTATTTT. This translates into CASSEGDPSTDTQYF.